This paragraph reports one T cell receptor (beta chain). This record comes from a study of blood T cell repertoires in COVID-19. About the study: Acute and convalescent COVID-19 specimens originated in the United States, Italy and Spain. T cells, B-cell-depleted T cells, or PBMCs supplied cDNA or gDNA.

The length of the CDR3 is 13 residues. Germline V gives CDR1 MNHEY, CDR2 SMNVEV (reference sequence). Trimming stripped 5 bases from V and 5 bases from J, with 9 bases between. TCRdb's table, derived via immunoSEQ multiplex PCR, lists solely in-frame clones and lacks some. This table has around 250,000 clones, approximately 90% appearing once. Residents of approximately 25 US areas, aged about 18 to 89 years, made up the participants. Donors in Cohort 3 counted as recovered after two negative PCRs, clearance, or symptom resolution. Sequenced sample: PBMCs or T cells enriched from blood (not recorded which). V usage is TRBV27 and J usage is TRBJ1-4, with D maybe TRBD1 (5 bases). The source is a man aged 18 to 29 who had recovered from COVID-19. In DNA, the CDR3 is TGTGCCAGCAGTCAAAGACAGAATGAAAAACTGTTTTTT. This encodes CASSQRQNEKLFF.